The 31 T cell receptor beta chains reported below all come from one sample, sequenced in a study of response to subunit inactivated influenza vaccine. TCRdb recomputed calls from the RT-PCR reads with MiXCR, one row per CDR3 protein. The sample lists roughly 550,000 distinct CDR3 sequences; approximately 20% were seen once. These data were also filed under a second study, of T cells expressing NK-cell markers. From that report: For TCR beta, cDNA was produced by 5'RACE template switching with UMIs.

This material consisted of CD4+ T cells sorted from PBMCs, taken 11 to 12 days after vaccination. The receptors originated from a man aged 45 to 65 who received an inactivated influenza vaccine.

The chain uses TRBV2 and TRBJ2-5; 13 positions match TRBD2. The V segment lost 6 bases and the J segment 1 base; nucleotides outside the gene matches: 8. The CDR3 is made up of 17 amino acids. Per the germline V gene, CDR1 is SNHLY and CDR2 is FYNNEI. The CDR3, as DNA: TGTGCCAGCAGACCGGGACTAGCGGGAAAGATCCAAGAGACCCAGTACTTC. This sequence encodes CASRPGLAGKIQETQYF.

The chain recombines TRBV4-2 with TRBJ1-2, with D uncertain. This CDR3 is built from 14 residues. V was trimmed by 0 bases and J by 5 bases, leaving 10 bases between them. Germline CDR1 reads LGHNA; CDR2 reads YNFKEQ. The DNA of the CDR3 is TGTGCCAGCAGCCAAGAGGTGGACGGGTATGGCTACACCTTC. Its protein product is CASSQEVDGYGYTF.

This clonotype appeared a few times. The chain joins TRBV20-1 to TRBJ2-7; D uncertain. CDR1 DFQATT and CDR2 SNEGSKA come from the germline V gene (reference sequence). Trimming shortened V by 0 bases and J by 1 base, and 19 bases separated the two germline ends. This CDR3 has 17 amino acids. The CDR3 spells CSARDFSRAASSYEQYF. CDR3 DNA: TGCAGTGCTAGAGACTTTTCTCGGGCGGCCTCGTCCTACGAGCAGTACTTC.

The V and J genes are TRBV4-3 and TRBJ2-7; 9 positions match TRBD1. Germline V gene data show CDR1 as LGHNA and CDR2 as YSLEER. This CDR3 has 16 residues. Germline trimming cut 1 base from V and 7 bases from J; bases unmatched to any gene: 11. For the CDR3, the DNA is TGCGCCAGCAGCCAAGGCCCCGGGACAGGGTTTATAGAGCAGTACTTC. It specifies CASSQGPGTGFIEQYF.

The V gene is TRBV5-1, the J gene TRBJ1-1; the D is unclear. The length of the CDR3 is 14 residues. Germline CDR1 reads SGHRS; CDR2 reads YFSETQ. Trimming took off 0 bases at V and 4 bases at J, with 10 bases between the two ends. The CDR3 reads CASSLVVAGTEAFF. Written as DNA, the CDR3 is TGCGCCAGCAGCTTGGTTGTCGCCGGCACTGAAGCTTTCTTT.

In DNA, the CDR3 is TGCGCCAGCAGCCAAGATCCCCTACTAGCGGGTAGGGCAGATACGCAGTATTTT. This encodes CASSQDPLLAGRADTQYF. V is TRBV4-3 and J is TRBJ2-3, with 9 positions matching TRBD2. The CDR3 runs 18 residues. From germline, CDR1 is LGHNA and CDR2 YSLEER. V lost 0 bases, J lost 4 bases, and 11 bases stayed unmatched.

This clonotype occurred a few times. V usage is TRBV7-6 and J usage is TRBJ1-1, with D perhaps matching TRBD1 (5 bases). Germline CDR1 SGHVS, CDR2 FNYEAQ. The length of the CDR3 is 15 residues. V lost 0 bases and J lost 6, with 14 bases in between. CDR3 in DNA: TGTGCCAGCAGCTTAGCGGGAGTCCAGGGCTCTGAAGCTTTCTTT. Translation gives CASSLAGVQGSEAFF.

The chain joins TRBV7-2 to TRBJ2-1; 9 nucleotides agree with TRBD2. V dropped 2 bases and J dropped 4; count of bases not matched to a gene: 3. This CDR3 spans 15 amino acids. CDR1 and CDR2 from the germline V gene are SGHTA and FQGNSA. The CDR3 bases are TGTGCCAGCAGCTTAAAGCGGGGGGCGTACAATGAGCAGTTCTTC. Protein product: CASSLKRGAYNEQFF.

This clonotype was detected a few times. V gene TRBV7-2 combines with J gene TRBJ2-7; TRBD1 matches at 11 bases. Germline V lookup: CDR1 SGHTA, CDR2 FQGNSA. The CDR3 spans 15 residues. The junction had 10 bases not matched to a gene; V was cut back by 5 bases and J by 7 bases. CDR3 sequence reads: CASSKPGQGVGEQYF. The CDR3, as DNA: TGTGCCAGCAGCAAACCGGGACAGGGGGTGGGTGAGCAGTACTTC.

At least ten counts were recorded for this clonotype. The genes are TRBV5-1 and TRBJ1-3; D unclear. Germline-derived CDR1 and CDR2 are SGHRS and YFSETQ. CDR3 size: 13 residues. Trimming pared 0 bases from V and 8 bases from J, leaving 9 bases between. In DNA, the CDR3 is TGCGCCAGCAGCTTGGCACCCGGAGACACCATATATTTT. Protein sequence: CASSLAPGDTIYF.

This clonotype was observed a few times. This chain connects TRBV5-4 to TRBJ2-3; D is possibly TRBD2 (6 bases). Trimming pared 4 bases from V and 5 bases from J, leaving 14 bases between. CDR3 length equals 14 residues. Germline CDR1 SGHNT, CDR2 YYREEE (reference sequence). The CDR3, as DNA: TGTGCCAGCAGCCCAGACTTCGGGGGAGATACGCAGTATTTT. Protein sequence: CASSPDFGGDTQYF.

V gene TRBV4-3 combines with J gene TRBJ2-1; a weak D match, TRBD2 (6 bases). Trimming left V 4 bases short and J 7 bases short, with 20 bases between. Per the germline V gene, CDR1 is LGHNA and CDR2 is YSLEER. The CDR3 covers 16 residues. The CDR3 here is CASSLGVADLGNEQFF. The CDR3 DNA reads as TGCGCCAGCAGCCTAGGAGTAGCGGACTTGGGGAATGAGCAGTTCTTC.

This clonotype has a count of ten or more. The J gene is TRBJ2-7, the V gene TRBV6-2 or TRBV6-3; D perhaps matches TRBD1 (5 bases). The germline gives CDR1 MNHEY, CDR2 SVGEGT. CDR3 length equals 12 residues. V lost 4 bases and J 3 bases, leaving 7 bases between the germline ends. Here the CDR3 reads CASSFQGYEQYF. The DNA for the CDR3 is TGTGCCAGCAGTTTTCAGGGCTACGAGCAGTACTTC.

The chain has TRBV5-6 and TRBJ2-1, with TRBD1 matching 10 bases. The length of the CDR3 is 17 residues. CDR1 SGHDT and CDR2 YYEEEE come from the germline V gene. Trimming removed 2 bases from V and 5 bases from J; junction bases left unmatched: 10. CDR3 residues: CASSFGQGVLSDNEQFF. As DNA, the CDR3 is TGTGCCAGCAGCTTCGGACAGGGGGTTCTTTCCGACAATGAGCAGTTCTTC. The full variable domain, rest sourced from reference TRBV5-6 and TRBJ2-1, is DAGVTQSPTHLIKTRGQQVTLRCSPKSGHDTVSWYQQALGQGPQFIFQYYEEEERQRGNFPDRFSGHQFPNYSSELNVNALLLGDSALYLCASSFGQGVLSDNEQFFGPGTRLTVL.

A single count supports this clonotype. Relative to the germline gene, one junction end is altered; a read error may explain this. V usage is TRBV2 and J usage is TRBJ2-1; TRBD2 aligns across 13 bases. This CDR3 is 16 amino acids long. Looked up from germline, CDR1 is SNHLY and CDR2 is FYNNEI. CDR3 DNA sequence: TGTGCCAGCAGAGAAGGACTAGCGGGAGATCTTAATGAGCAGTTCTTC. As protein: CASREGLAGDLNEQFF. The full variable domain, its missing parts supplied by reference TRBV2 and TRBJ2-1, is EPEVTQTPSHQVTQMGQEVILRCVPISNHLYFYWYRQILGQKVEFLVSFYNNEISEKSEIFDDQFSVERPDGSNFTLKIRSTKLEDSAMYFCASREGLAGDLNEQFFGPGTRLTVL.

Concerning this clonotype itself: A junction end diverges from the germline sequence, so it may reflect a read error. The V call is TRBV10-3, the J call TRBJ2-2; D may be TRBD2 (5 bases). Germline V gene lookup returns CDR1 ENHRY and CDR2 SYGVKD. The CDR3 loop spans 12 amino acids. The CDR3: CAIGSDTVELFF. In DNA, the CDR3 is TGTGCCATCGGGAGTGACACCGTGGAGCTGTTTTTT.

This chain connects TRBV9 to TRBJ2-3; no clear D gene. The germline gives CDR1 SGDLS, CDR2 YYNGEE. Deletions cut 0 bases from V and 0 bases from J, with 11 bases between. The CDR3 totals 16 residues. CDR3 in DNA: TGTGCCAGCAGCGTAGATATAACTCCCAGCACAGATACGCAGTATTTT. Translating it yields CASSVDITPSTDTQYF.

Many counts were recorded for this clonotype. The chain carries TRBV12-3 or TRBV12-4 and TRBJ1-4; D gene uncertain. V was shortened by 7 bases and J by 3 bases, with 6 bases between the two germline ends. The CDR3 is 12 amino acids. The CDR3 nucleotides are TGTGCCAGCACCCGCCCTAATGAAAAACTGTTTTTT. Encoded protein: CASTRPNEKLFF.

The gene calls are TRBV10-3 and TRBJ1-4; 7 bases match TRBD1. The germline gives CDR1 ENHRY, CDR2 SYGVKD. V lost 5 bases and J lost 8; bases outside the gene matches: 11. The CDR3 contains 15 residues. For the CDR3, the DNA is TGTGCCATCAGTCCCCAAGGAGGGGGCGGGGAAAAACTGTTTTTT. Its protein is CAISPQGGGGEKLFF.

CDR3 sequence reads: CSVGGGVNTEAFF. The CDR3 nucleotides read TGCAGCGTTGGAGGGGGGGTGAACACTGAAGCTTTCTTT. The V gene is TRBV29-1, the J gene TRBJ1-1, with D tentatively TRBD1 (6 bases). Germline V gene data show CDR1 as SQVTM and CDR2 as ANQGSEA. CDR3 length: 13 residues. The V and J ends lost 4 bases and 0 bases respectively, with 9 bases between them.

The V and J genes are TRBV4-3 and TRBJ2-2; TRBD1 matches at 9 bases. Germline V gene data show CDR1 as LGHNA and CDR2 as YSLEER. V dropped 3 bases and J dropped 5; count of bases not matched to a gene: 7. CDR3 length: 16 amino acids. For the CDR3, the DNA is TGCGCCAGCAGCCAGAACACAGGGGGCAGGACCGGGGAGCTGTTTTTT. Translated: CASSQNTGGRTGELFF.

The chain is built from TRBV19 and TRBJ2-4; perhaps TRBD1 as D (6 bases). V was cut by 3 bases and J by 2 bases, with 14 bases left in between. CDR1 and CDR2 from the germline V gene are LNHDA and SQIVND (reference sequence). The CDR3 covers 16 residues. The CDR3 sequence is CASSMGIGQTKNIQYF. In DNA form, the CDR3 reads TGTGCCAGTAGTATGGGCATCGGACAGACCAAAAACATTCAGTACTTC.

The chain is built from TRBV27 and TRBJ1-5; the D gene is possibly TRBD1 (5 bases). This CDR3 is 13 amino acids long. V lost 5 bases, J lost 6 bases, and 11 bases lay in between. Germline lookup yields CDR1 MNHEY and CDR2 SMNVEV (reference sequence). The CDR3 sequence: CASSPQGSQPQHF. CDR3 coding DNA: TGTGCCAGCAGTCCCCAGGGATCTCAGCCCCAGCATTTT.

This clonotype has a count of ten or more. The CDR3 DNA follows: TGTGCCAGCAGACCTCTTCCGGGACAGGGCGAGACCCAGTACTTC. The encoded protein is CASRPLPGQGETQYF. The chain uses TRBV6-2 or TRBV6-3 and TRBJ2-5, with 9 bases identical to TRBD1. Germline assignment: CDR1 MNHEY and CDR2 SVGEGT. V lost 6 bases and J lost 5; bases outside the gene matches: 10. CDR3 size: 15 residues.

The table lists this clonotype with a few counts. V and J are TRBV11-2 and TRBJ1-2; D unclear. In germline, CDR1 is SGHAT, CDR2 FQNNGV. Deletions cut 5 bases from V and 1 base from J, with 20 bases between. The CDR3 has 17 residues. The CDR3 DNA follows: TGTGCCAGCAGCCAGAGAACTGGCAATCGGGGTAACTATGGCTACACCTTC. This gives the protein CASSQRTGNRGNYGYTF.

This clonotype has more than one count but fewer than ten. DNA for the CDR3: TGCAGCGGTGTCTGGGGAGGGGGCACAGATACGCAGTATTTT. Translation gives CSGVWGGGTDTQYF. The chain uses TRBV29-1 and TRBJ2-3, with 7 bases lining up with TRBD2. CDR1 SQVTM and CDR2 ANQGSEA come from the germline V gene. Trimming took 7 bases from V and 1 from J; bases not matched to a gene: 8. The CDR3 runs to 14 residues.

This chain connects TRBV10-3 to TRBJ1-1; D remains ambiguous. This CDR3 comprises 13 residues. Germline CDR1 reads ENHRY; CDR2 reads SYGVKD. V was trimmed by 0 bases and J by 7 bases, leaving 9 bases between them. The CDR3: CAISESASGEAFF. The CDR3 DNA follows: TGTGCCATCAGTGAGTCAGCATCGGGTGAAGCTTTCTTT.

The rearrangement links TRBV21-1 to TRBJ2-5; TRBD1 is the table's D call and was not checked against the DNA. TRBV21-1 is annotated as a pseudogene. The CDR3 runs to 16 residues. The CDR3 protein is CASSQKAGQGLETQYF. The CDR3 coding sequence is TGTGCCAGCAGCCAAAAGGCGGGACAGGGGTTAGAGACCCAGTACTTC.

The chain couples TRBV12-3 or TRBV12-4 to TRBJ2-5, with D tentatively TRBD2 (7 bases). The CDR3 extends over 15 amino acids. Trimming cost V 7 bases and J 5 bases, with 20 bases left between them. The CDR3 loop reads CASTLGGGPWETQYF. CDR3 nucleotide sequence: TGTGCCAGCACCCTCGGCGGGGGCCCCTGGGAGACCCAGTACTTC.

This clonotype was found a few times. This chain uses TRBV28 with TRBJ2-1; 14 positions agree with TRBD2. Germline V CDR1 and CDR2: MDHEN, SYDVKM. V shed 6 bases, J shed 8 bases, and the junction held 12 bases outside the gene matches. This CDR3 region has 17 residues. The CDR3 is CASRRDPRTSGRYEQFF. The CDR3 nucleotides read TGTGCCAGCAGAAGAGACCCCCGGACTAGCGGGAGGTATGAGCAGTTCTTC.

The V and J genes are TRBV11-2 and TRBJ2-5, with 11 bases matching TRBD2. V shed 4 bases, J shed 2 bases, and the junction held 18 bases outside the gene matches. CDR1 is SGHAT and CDR2 is FQNNGV in the germline V gene. The CDR3 is 20 amino acids. CDR3 DNA sequence: TGTGCCAGCAGCTCTGGACAGGGACCTACTAGCGGGGGAATACAAGAGACCCAGTACTTC. As protein: CASSSGQGPTSGGIQETQYF.